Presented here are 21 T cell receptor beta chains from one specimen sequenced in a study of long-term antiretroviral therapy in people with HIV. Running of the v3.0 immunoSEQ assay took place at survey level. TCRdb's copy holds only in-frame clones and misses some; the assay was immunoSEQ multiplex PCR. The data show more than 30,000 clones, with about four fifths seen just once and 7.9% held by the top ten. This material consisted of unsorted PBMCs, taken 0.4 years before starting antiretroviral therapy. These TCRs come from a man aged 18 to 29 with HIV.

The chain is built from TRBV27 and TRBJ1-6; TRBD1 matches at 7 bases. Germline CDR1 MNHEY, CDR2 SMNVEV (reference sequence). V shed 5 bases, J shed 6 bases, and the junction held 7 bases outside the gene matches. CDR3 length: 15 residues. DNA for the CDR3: TGTGCCAGCAGTCCTGCCGGGACAGTTAATTCACCCCTCCACTTT. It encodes CASSPAGTVNSPLHF.

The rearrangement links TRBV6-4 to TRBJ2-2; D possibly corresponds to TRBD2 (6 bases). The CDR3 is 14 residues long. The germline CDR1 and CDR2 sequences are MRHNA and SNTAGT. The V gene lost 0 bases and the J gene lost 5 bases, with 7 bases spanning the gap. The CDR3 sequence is CASSDSEGTGELFF. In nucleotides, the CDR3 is TGTGCCAGCAGTGACTCGGAGGGTACCGGGGAGCTGTTTTTT.

This CDR3 is CASRNWRQGMNTEAFF. In DNA, the CDR3 is TGTGCCAGCAGAAACTGGAGACAGGGAATGAACACTGAAGCTTTCTTT. The V gene is TRBV6-6, the J gene TRBJ1-1, with 7 bases identical to TRBD1. With 6 bases clipped from V and 0 bases from J, the junction kept 10 bases outside the gene matches. This CDR3 spans 16 amino acids. In germline, CDR1 is MNHNY, CDR2 SVGAGI (reference sequence).

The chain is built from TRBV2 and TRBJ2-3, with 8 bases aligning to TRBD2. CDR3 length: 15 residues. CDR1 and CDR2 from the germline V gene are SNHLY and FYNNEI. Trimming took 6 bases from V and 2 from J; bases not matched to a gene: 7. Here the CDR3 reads CASRDPAGATDTQYF. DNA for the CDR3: TGTGCCAGCAGGGACCCAGCGGGGGCCACAGATACGCAGTATTTT.

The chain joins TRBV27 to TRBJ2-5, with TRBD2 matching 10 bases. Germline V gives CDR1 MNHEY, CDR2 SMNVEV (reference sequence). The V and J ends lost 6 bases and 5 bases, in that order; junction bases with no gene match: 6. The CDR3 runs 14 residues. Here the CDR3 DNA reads TGTGCCAGCAGGATACTAGCGGGAAGTGAGACCCAGTACTTC. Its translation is CASRILAGSETQYF.

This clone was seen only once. This CDR3 is CASPSQLARITEAFF. CDR3 nucleotides: TGTGCCAGCCCTTCCCAATTGGCTCGAATCACTGAAGCTTTCTTT. The V and J genes are TRBV6-1 and TRBJ1-1; no clear D. CDR3 size: 15 residues. Trimming shortened V by 8 bases and J by 4 bases, and 20 bases separated the two germline ends. Germline V gene data show CDR1 as MNHNS and CDR2 as SASEGT.

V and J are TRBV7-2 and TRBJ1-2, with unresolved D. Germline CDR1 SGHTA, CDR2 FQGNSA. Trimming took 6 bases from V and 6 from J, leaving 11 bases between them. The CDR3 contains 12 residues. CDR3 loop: CASRVNSDGYTF. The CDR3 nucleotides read TGTGCCAGCAGAGTGAATTCCGATGGCTACACCTTC.

In DNA, the CDR3 is TGCGCCAGCAGCCAAAACCCTCGAGCTAGCGGGATTGGGGAGTATTTT. It encodes CASSQNPRASGIGEYF. The chain joins TRBV4-3 to TRBJ2-3; 9 bases align to TRBD2. Germline V CDR1 and CDR2: LGHNA, YSLEER. J lost 13 bases, V lost 2 bases, and 16 bases had no gene match. The CDR3 spans 16 residues.

The CDR3 coding sequence is TGTGCCACCAGCAGAGGCGGACCGGACACTGAAGCTTTCTTT. Protein sequence: CATSRGGPDTEAFF. J is TRBJ1-1 and V is TRBV15, with D uncertain. Trimming stripped 1 base from V and 3 bases from J, with 9 bases between. There are 14 residues in the CDR3. Germline V lookup: CDR1 LNHNV, CDR2 YYDKDF (reference sequence).

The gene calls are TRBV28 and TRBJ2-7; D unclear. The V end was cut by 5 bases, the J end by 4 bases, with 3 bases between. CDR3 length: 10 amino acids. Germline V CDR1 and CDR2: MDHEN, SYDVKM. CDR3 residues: CASSMYEQYF. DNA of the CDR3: TGTGCCAGCAGTATGTACGAGCAGTACTTC. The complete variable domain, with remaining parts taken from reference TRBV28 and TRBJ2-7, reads DVKVTQSSRYLVKRTGEKVFLECVQDMDHENMFWYRQDPGLGLRLIYFSYDVKMKEKGDIPEGYSVSREKKERFSLILESASTNQTSMYLCASSMYEQYFGPGTRLTVT.

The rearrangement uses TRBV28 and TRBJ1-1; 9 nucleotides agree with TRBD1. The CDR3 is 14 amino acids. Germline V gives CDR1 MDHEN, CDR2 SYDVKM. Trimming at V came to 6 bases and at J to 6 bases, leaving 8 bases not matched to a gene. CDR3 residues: CASSVPGQGPEAFF. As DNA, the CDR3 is TGTGCCAGCAGCGTCCCGGGACAGGGTCCTGAAGCTTTCTTT.

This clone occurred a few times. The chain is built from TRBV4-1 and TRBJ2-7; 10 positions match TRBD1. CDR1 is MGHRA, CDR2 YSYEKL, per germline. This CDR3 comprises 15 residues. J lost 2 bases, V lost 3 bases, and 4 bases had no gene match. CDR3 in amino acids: CASSQTGTGAYEQYF. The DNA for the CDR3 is TGCGCCAGCAGCCAGACCGGGACAGGGGCCTACGAGCAGTACTTC.

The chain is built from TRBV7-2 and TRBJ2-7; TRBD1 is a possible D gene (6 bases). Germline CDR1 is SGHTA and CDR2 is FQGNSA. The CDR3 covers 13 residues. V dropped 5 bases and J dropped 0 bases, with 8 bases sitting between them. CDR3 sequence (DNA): TGTGCCAGCAGCCGGACAGACTCCTACGAGCAGTACTTC. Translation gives CASSRTDSYEQYF.

The CDR3 region is CASMTGNYGYTF. The DNA of the CDR3 is TGTGCCAGCATGACAGGGAACTATGGCTACACCTTC. The chain recombines TRBV28 with TRBJ1-2, with 7 nucleotides matching TRBD1. The CDR3 consists of 12 residues. Germline V CDR1 and CDR2: MDHEN, SYDVKM. V shed 7 bases, J shed 2 bases, and the junction held 1 base outside the gene matches.

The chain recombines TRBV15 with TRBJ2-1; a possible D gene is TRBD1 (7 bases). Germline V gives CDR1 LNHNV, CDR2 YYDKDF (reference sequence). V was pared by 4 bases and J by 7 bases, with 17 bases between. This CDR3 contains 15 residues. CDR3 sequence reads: CATSNGGTAKNEQFF. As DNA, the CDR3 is TGTGCCACCAGCAATGGCGGGACAGCGAAGAATGAGCAGTTCTTC.

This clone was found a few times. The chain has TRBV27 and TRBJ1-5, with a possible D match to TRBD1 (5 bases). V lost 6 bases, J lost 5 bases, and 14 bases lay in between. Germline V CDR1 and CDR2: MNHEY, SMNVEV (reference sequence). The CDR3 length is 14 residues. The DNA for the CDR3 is TGTGCCAGCAGCGAACTTCAGGGCTATCAGCCCCAGCATTTT. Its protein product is CASSELQGYQPQHF.

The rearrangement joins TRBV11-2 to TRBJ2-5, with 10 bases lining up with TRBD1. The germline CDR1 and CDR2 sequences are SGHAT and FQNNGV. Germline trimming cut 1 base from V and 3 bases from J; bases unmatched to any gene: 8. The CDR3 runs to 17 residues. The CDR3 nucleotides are TGTGCCAGCAGCTTAGGAAACCCAGGACAGGGGGAAGAGACCCAGTACTTC. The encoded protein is CASSLGNPGQGEETQYF.

The CDR3 sequence: CASSAPSGRGTQYF. CDR3 bases: TGTGCCAGCAGTGCTCCGAGCGGGAGAGGTACGCAGTATTTT. The rearrangement links TRBV2 to TRBJ2-3, with 8 bases fitting TRBD2. The CDR3 spans 14 residues. V gave up 4 bases and J gave up 8 bases; unmatched junction bases: 8. Germline values: CDR1 SNHLY, CDR2 FYNNEI.

The CDR3 region has the DNA TGTGCCAGTAGGAATCCTGACAGGGGCTATGGCTACACCTTC. The encoded protein is CASRNPDRGYGYTF. The chain recombines TRBV19 with TRBJ1-2, with 8 bases fitting TRBD1. V shed 6 bases and J 4 bases; nucleotides not matched to a gene: 7. Germline V lookup: CDR1 LNHDA, CDR2 SQIVND (reference sequence). The CDR3 is 14 amino acids.

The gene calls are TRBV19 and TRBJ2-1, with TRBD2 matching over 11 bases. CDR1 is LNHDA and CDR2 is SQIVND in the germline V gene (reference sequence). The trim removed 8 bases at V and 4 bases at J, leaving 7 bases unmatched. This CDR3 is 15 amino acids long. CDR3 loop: CASHSRLAGYNEQFF. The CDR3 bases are TGTGCCAGTCATTCGAGACTAGCGGGATACAATGAGCAGTTCTTC.

The CDR3 region has the DNA TGTGCCAGCAGCCAGTACGGGCCGAATGAAAAACTGTTTTTT. Translated: CASSQYGPNEKLFF. This sequence joins TRBV16 and TRBJ1-4; D remains unclear. The V gene's germline CDR1 is KGHSY and CDR2 FQNENV. V was cut by 3 bases and J by 5 bases, with 10 bases left in between. CDR3 size: 14 residues.